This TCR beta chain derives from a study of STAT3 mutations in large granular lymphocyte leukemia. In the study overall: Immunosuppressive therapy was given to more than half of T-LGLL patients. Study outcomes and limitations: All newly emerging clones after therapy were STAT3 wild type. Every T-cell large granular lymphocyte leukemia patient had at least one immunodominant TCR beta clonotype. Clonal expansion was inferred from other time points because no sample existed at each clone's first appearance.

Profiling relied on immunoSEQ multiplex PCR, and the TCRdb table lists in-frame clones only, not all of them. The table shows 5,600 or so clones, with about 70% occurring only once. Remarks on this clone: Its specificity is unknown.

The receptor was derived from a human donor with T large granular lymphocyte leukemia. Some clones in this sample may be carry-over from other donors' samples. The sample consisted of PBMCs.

The CDR3 nucleotides read TGCAGCGCCGGACAGGGGAGGGGGTACGAGCAGTACTTC. As protein: CSAGQGRGYEQYF. The chain employs TRBV29-1 and TRBJ2-7; 9 positions match TRBD1. J was trimmed by 4 bases and V by 7 bases; bases with no gene match: 8. The CDR3 extends over 13 amino acids. CDR1 SQVTM and CDR2 ANQGSEA come from the germline V gene.